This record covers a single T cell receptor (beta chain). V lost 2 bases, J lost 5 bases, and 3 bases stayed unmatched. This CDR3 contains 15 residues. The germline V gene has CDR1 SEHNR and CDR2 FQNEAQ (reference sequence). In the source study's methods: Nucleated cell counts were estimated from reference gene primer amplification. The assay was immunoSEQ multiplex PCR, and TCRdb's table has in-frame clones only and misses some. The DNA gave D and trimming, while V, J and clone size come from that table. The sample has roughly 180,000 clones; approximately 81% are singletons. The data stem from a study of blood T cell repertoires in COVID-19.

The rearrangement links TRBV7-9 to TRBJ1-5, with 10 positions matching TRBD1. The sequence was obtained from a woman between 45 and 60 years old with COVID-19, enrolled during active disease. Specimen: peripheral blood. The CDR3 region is CASSLTGQGDQPQHF. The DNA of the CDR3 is TGTGCCAGCAGCTTAACTGGACAGGGGGATCAGCCCCAGCATTTT. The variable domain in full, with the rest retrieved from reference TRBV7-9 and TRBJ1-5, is DTGVSQNPRHKITKRGQNVTFRCDPISEHNRLYWYRQTLGQGPEFLTYFQNEAQLEKSRLLSDRFSAERPKGSFSTLEIQRTEQGDSAMYLCASSLTGQGDQPQHFGDGTRLSIL.